This TCR beta chain was captured by sequencing in a study of regulatory T cells in long-lasting Graves disease. Study overall: The term persistent Graves' disease signified upward of 5 years on antithyroid drugs with positive TSH receptor antibodies. General study results and limits: The number of shared public clonotypes was higher in persistent patients (around 2,500) than new patients (around 960).

The time point was: persistent/refractory GD, antithyroid drugs over 5 years with positive TRAb. Making the TCR library involved RNA that had been extracted from PBMCs. As collected, the peripheral blood samples measured about 9.6 milliliters each and went into EDTA tubes. The CDR3 has 14 residues. V was clipped by 4 bases and J by 5 bases; unmatched bases: 7. Germline lookup yields CDR1 SGHRS and CDR2 YFSETQ. To make TCR beta libraries, researchers used iRepertoire HTBI primers and Arm-PCR of CDR3 regions. TCRdb analysed the multiplex PCR reads with MiXCR anew, one entry per CDR3 protein. The sample lists roughly 500,000 distinct CDR3 sequences; more than 20% were seen once. A note on this clonotype: Antigen specificity is unknown.

Sequencing used peripheral blood mononuclear cells (PBMCs), obtained when the disease was refractory, from a patient treated with antithyroid drugs. The chain recombines TRBV5-1 with TRBJ2-7; 9 bases match TRBD2. The sequence was obtained from a female donor with Graves disease. DNA for the CDR3: TGCGCCAGCAGCCCTAGGACTAGCGTTCACGAGCAGTACTTC. This codes for CASSPRTSVHEQYF.